The TCR beta chain described here comes from a study of blood T cell repertoires in COVID-19. Whole-study context: The United States, Italy and Spain supplied acute and convalescent COVID-19 samples. PBMCs, B-cell-depleted T cells, or T cells provided the cDNA or gDNA that made up the material.

Per the original methods: Counts of nucleated cells, estimated from reference gene primer amplification, were obtained. Method: immunoSEQ multiplex PCR; TCRdb's copy keeps in-frame clones and lacks some. The V and J calls and clone size are taken from that table; D and trimming were inferred from the DNA. The repertoire holds under 300,000 clones, with around 90% as singletons. Germline V gives CDR1 SGHRS, CDR2 YFSETQ. The CDR3 spans 14 residues. Trimming left V 6 bases short and J 0 bases short, with 12 bases between. This TCR was recovered from a woman between 25 and 40 years old with acute or convalescent COVID-19. Sequencing was performed on peripheral blood. The chain carries TRBV5-1 and TRBJ1-1; D possibly corresponds to TRBD1 (6 bases). The CDR3 spells CASKGGQMNTEAFF. Written as DNA, the CDR3 is TGCGCCAGCAAGGGTGGACAGATGAACACTGAAGCTTTCTTT.